Listed here is a single TCR beta chain. Time point in this sample: recipient sample about 28 days before transplant, after cytoreduction. The data are from a study of T cell clonotyping in hematopoietic cell transplantation. Here immunoSEQ multiplex PCR was the method, and the copy in TCRdb shows in-frame clones only, minus some. The sample carries more than 70,000 clones, about 96% recorded once. Source: peripheral blood mononuclear cells, taken before stem cell transplant. This clonotype was obtained from a woman between 45 and 60 years old with acute myeloid leukemia. Some clones in this sample may be carry-over from other donors' samples.

The CDR3 nucleotides are TGCGCCAGCAGCCAGCCGGGACAGTTGAATGAAAAACTGTTTTTT. Protein product: CASSQPGQLNEKLFF. V and J are TRBV5-1 and TRBJ1-4, with 7 bases identical to TRBD1. The germline CDR1 and CDR2 sequences are SGHRS and YFSETQ. V dropped 4 bases and J dropped 5; count of bases not matched to a gene: 8. The CDR3 has 15 amino acids.